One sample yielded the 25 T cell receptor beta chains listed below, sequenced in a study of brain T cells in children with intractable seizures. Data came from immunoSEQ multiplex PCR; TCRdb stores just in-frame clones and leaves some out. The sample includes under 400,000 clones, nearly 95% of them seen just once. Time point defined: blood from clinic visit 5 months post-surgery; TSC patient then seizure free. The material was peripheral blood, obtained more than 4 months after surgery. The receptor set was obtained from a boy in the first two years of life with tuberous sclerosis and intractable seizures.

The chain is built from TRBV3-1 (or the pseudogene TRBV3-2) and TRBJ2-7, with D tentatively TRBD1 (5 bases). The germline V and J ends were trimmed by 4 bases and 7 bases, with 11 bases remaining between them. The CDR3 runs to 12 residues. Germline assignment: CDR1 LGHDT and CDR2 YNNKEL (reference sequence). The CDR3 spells CASSLVRQEQYF. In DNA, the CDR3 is TGTGCCAGCAGCCTAGTTAGACAGGAGCAGTACTTC.

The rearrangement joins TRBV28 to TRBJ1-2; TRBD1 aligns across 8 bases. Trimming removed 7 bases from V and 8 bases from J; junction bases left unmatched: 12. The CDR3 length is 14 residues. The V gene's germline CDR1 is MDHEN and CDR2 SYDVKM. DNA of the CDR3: TGTGCCAGCACCCCCTCAGGGGGCGCGAAGGGCTACACCTTC. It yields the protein CASTPSGGAKGYTF.

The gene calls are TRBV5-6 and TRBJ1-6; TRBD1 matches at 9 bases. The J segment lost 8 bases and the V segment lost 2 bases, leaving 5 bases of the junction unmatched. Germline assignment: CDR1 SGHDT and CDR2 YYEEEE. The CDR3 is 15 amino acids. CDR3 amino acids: CASSFGTGMDSPLHF. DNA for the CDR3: TGTGCCAGCAGCTTTGGGACAGGGATGGATTCACCCCTCCACTTT.

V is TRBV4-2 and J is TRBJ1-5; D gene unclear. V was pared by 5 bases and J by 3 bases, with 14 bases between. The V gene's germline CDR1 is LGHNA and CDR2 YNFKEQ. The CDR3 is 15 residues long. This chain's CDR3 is CASSSGPLSNQPQHF. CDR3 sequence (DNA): TGTGCCAGCAGCTCAGGCCCCTTATCCAATCAGCCCCAGCATTTT.

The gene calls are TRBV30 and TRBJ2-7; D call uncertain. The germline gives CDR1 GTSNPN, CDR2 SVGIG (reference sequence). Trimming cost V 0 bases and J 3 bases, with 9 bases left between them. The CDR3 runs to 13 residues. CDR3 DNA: TGTGCCTGGAGTGTACGATTTTACTACGAGCAGTACTTC. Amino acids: CAWSVRFYYEQYF.

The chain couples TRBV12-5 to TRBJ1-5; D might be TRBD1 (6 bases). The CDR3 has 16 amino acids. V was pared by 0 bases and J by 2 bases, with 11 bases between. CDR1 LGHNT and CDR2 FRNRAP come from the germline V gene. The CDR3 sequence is CASGLVPGVGNQPQHF. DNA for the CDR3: TGTGCTAGTGGTTTGGTCCCAGGGGTTGGCAATCAGCCCCAGCATTTT.

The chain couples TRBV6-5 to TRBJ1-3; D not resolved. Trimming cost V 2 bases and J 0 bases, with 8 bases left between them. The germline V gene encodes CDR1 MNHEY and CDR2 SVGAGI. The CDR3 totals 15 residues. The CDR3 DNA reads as TGTGCCAGCAGTTACGGGCAGAACTCTGGAAACACCATATATTTT. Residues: CASSYGQNSGNTIYF.

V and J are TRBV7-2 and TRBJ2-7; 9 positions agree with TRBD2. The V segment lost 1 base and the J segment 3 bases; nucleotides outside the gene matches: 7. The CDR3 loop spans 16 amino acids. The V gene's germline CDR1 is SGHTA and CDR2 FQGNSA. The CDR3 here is CASSLESSSGVYEQYF. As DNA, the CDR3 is TGTGCCAGCAGCTTAGAATCGTCTAGCGGGGTCTACGAGCAGTACTTC. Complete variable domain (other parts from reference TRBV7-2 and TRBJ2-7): GAGVSQSPSNKVTEKGKDVELRCDPISGHTALYWYRQSLGQGLEFLIYFQGNSAPDKSGLPSDRFSAERTGGSVSTLTIQRTQQEDSAVYLCASSLESSSGVYEQYFGPGTRLTVT.

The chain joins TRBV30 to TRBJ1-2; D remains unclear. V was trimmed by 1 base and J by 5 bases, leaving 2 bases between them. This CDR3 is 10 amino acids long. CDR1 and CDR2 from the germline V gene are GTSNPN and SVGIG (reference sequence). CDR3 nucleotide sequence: TGTGCCTGGAGTGGGTATGGCTACACCTTC. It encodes CAWSGYGYTF.

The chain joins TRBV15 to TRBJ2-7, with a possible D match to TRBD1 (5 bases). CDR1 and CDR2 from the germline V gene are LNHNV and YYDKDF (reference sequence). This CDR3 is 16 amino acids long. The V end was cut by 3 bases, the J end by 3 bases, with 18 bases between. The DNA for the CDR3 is TGTGCCACCAGCAGGGATATAGTTGACAGCATCTACGAGCAGTACTTC. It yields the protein CATSRDIVDSIYEQYF.

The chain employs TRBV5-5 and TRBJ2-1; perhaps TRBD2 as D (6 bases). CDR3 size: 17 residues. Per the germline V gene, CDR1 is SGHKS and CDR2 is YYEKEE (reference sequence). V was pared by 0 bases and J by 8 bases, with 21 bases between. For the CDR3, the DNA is TGTGCCAGCAGCTTGGCAGTTGCGGCGGGGACCCTTGATGAGCAGTTCTTC. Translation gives CASSLAVAAGTLDEQFF.

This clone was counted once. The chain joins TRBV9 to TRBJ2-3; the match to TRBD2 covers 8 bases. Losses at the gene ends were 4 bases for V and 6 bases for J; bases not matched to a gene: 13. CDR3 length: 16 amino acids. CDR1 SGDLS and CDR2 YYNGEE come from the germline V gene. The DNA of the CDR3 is TGTGCCAGCAGCCCCGCTACGGGGGGGCTGAGGGATACGCAGTATTTT. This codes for CASSPATGGLRDTQYF.

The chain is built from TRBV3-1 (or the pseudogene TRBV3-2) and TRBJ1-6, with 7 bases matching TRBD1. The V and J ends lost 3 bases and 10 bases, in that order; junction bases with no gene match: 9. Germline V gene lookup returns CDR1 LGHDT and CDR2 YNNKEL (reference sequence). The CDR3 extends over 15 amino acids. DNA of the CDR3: TGTGCCAGCAGCCACCGCAGGGGGTTAGACTCACCCCTCCACTTT. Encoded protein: CASSHRRGLDSPLHF.

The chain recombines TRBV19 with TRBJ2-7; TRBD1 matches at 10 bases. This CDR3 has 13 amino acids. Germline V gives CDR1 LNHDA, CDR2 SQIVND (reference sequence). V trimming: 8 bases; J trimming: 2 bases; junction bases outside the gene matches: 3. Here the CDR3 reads CASSGTGAYEQYF. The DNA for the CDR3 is TGTGCCAGTTCCGGGACAGGGGCCTACGAGCAGTACTTC. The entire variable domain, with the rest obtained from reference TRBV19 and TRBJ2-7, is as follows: DGGITQSPKYLFRKEGQNVTLSCEQNLNHDAMYWYRQDPGQGLRLIYYSQIVNDFQKGDIAEGYSVSREKKESFPLTVTSAQKNPTAFYLCASSGTGAYEQYFGPGTRLTVT.

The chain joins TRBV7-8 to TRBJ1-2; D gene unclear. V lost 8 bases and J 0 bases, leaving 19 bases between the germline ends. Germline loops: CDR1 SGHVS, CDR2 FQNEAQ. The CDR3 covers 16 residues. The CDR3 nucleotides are TGTGCCAGCCGACCTAGCCGGTTTGTCACTAACTATGGCTACACCTTC. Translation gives CASRPSRFVTNYGYTF. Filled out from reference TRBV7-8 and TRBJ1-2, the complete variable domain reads GAGVSQSPRYKVAKRGQDVALRCDPISGHVSLFWYQQALGQGPEFLTYFQNEAQLDKSGLPSDRFFAERPEGSVSTLKIQRTQQEDSAVYLCASRPSRFVTNYGYTFGSGTRLTVV.

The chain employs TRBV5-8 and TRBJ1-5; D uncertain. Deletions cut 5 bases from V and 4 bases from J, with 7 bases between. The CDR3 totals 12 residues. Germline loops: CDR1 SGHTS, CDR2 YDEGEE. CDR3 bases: TGTGCCAGCAGGGTCAAGAATCAGCCCCAGCATTTT. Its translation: CASRVKNQPQHF.

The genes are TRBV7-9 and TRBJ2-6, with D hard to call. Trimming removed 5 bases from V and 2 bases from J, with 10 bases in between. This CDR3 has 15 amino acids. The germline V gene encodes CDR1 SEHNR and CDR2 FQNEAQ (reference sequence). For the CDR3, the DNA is TGTGCCAGCAGCCACCTGCGGACTGGGGCCAACGTCCTGACTTTC. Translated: CASSHLRTGANVLTF.

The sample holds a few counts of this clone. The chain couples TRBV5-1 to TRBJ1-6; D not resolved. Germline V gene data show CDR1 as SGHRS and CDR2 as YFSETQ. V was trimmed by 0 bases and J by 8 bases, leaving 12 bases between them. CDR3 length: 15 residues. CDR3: CASSLDGDGHSPLHF. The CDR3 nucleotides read TGCGCCAGCAGCTTGGATGGGGATGGGCATTCACCCCTCCACTTT. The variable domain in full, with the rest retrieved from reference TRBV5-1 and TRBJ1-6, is KAGVTQTPRYLIKTRGQQVTLSCSPISGHRSVSWYQQTPGQGLQFLFEYFSETQRNKGNFPGRFSGRQFSNSRSEMNVSTLELGDSALYLCASSLDGDGHSPLHFGNGTRLTVT.

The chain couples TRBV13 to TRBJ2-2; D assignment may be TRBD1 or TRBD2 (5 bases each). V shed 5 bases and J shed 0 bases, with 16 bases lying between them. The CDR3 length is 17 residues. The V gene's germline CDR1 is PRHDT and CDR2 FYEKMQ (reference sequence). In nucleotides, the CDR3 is TGTGCCAGCAGCCAGCGGCAGGGAATGACGAACACCGGGGAGCTGTTTTTT. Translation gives CASSQRQGMTNTGELFF. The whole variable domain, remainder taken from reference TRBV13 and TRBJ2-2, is AAGVIQSPRHLIKEKRETATLKCYPIPRHDTVYWYQQGPGQDPQFLISFYEKMQSDKGSIPDRFSAQQFSDYHSELNMSSLELGDSALYFCASSQRQGMTNTGELFFGEGSRLTVL.

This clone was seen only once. The CDR3 region is CASSHLGREQYF. The CDR3 DNA follows: TGTGCCAGCAGCCACCTGGGGCGCGAGCAGTACTTC. J is TRBJ2-7 and V is TRBV3-1 (or the pseudogene TRBV3-2), with D perhaps TRBD1 (5 bases). Germline V lookup: CDR1 LGHDT, CDR2 YNNKEL (reference sequence). The CDR3 totals 12 residues. Trimming left V 3 bases short and J 6 bases short, with 9 bases between.

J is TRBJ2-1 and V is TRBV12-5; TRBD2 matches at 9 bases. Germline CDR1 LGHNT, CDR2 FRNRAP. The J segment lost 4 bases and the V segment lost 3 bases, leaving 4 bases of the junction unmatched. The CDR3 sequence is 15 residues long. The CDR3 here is CASGLASGIYNEQFF. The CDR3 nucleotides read TGTGCTAGTGGTTTAGCTAGCGGGATTTACAATGAGCAGTTCTTC.

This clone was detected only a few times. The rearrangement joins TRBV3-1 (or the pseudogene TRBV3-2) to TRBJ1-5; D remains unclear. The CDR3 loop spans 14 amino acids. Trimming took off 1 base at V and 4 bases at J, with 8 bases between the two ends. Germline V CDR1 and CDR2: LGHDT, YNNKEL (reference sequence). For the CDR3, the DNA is TGTGCCAGCAGCCAAGTCCCTTCGAATCAGCCCCAGCATTTT. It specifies CASSQVPSNQPQHF.

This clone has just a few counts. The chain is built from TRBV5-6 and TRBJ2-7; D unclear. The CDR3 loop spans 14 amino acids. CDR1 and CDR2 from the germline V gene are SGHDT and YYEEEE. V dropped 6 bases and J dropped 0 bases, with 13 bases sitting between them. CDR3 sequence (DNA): TGTGCCAGCAAAGTCGGGCTTAACTCCTACGAGCAGTACTTC. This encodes CASKVGLNSYEQYF.

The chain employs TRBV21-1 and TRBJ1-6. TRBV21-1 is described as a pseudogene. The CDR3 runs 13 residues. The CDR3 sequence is CASSKAGNSPLHF. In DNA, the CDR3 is TGTGCCAGCAGCAAAGCAGGAAATTCACCCCTCCACTTT.

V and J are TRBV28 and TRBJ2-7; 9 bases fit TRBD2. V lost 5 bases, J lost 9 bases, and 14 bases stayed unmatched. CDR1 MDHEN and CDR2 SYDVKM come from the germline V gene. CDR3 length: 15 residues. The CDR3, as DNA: TGTGCCAGCAGTGAAAGCCTAGCGGGACCCTCCGGGCAGTACTTC. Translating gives CASSESLAGPSGQYF.